These T cell receptor beta chains were read from a single sample in a study of cytomegalovirus exposure and HLA in healthy donors. The assay was immunoSEQ multiplex PCR, and TCRdb's table has in-frame clones only and misses some. The listing contains about 84,000 clones. The sample consisted of PBMCs. These receptors came from a man between 45 and 60 years old in good health and CMV-seronegative. Both conserved end residues are part of each CDR3. The D gene is left open where the match is weak.

>TRBJ1-2|-|TRBV5-1
CASSLVQGVGYTF
TGCGCCAGCAGCTTGGTACAGGGCGTAGGCTACACCTTC
>TRBJ2-7|-|TRBV6-6
CASSYVWAPSYEQYF
TGTGCCAGCAGTTACGTTTGGGCACCGAGCTACGAGCAGTACTTC
>TRBJ1-3|TRBD1|TRBV5-1
CASSGGGQGSGNTIYF
TGCGCCAGCAGCGGAGGGGGACAGGGCTCTGGAAACACCATATATTTT
>TRBJ2-7|TRBD1|TRBV7-3
CASSWDRGNYEQYF
TGTGCCAGCAGCTGGGACAGGGGAAATTACGAGCAGTACTTC
>TRBJ2-7|-|TRBV9
CASSVAGQGLYEQYF
TGTGCCAGCAGCGTAGCAGGTCAGGGGCTGTACGAGCAGTACTTC
>TRBJ1-5|-|TRBV7-6
CASSPQGSNQPQHF
TGTGCCAGCAGCCCCCAGGGCTCCAATCAGCCCCAGCATTTT
>TRBJ1-6|TRBD1|TRBV5-1
CASSYLTGDNSPLHF
TGCGCCAGCAGCTACTTGACAGGGGACAATTCACCCCTCCACTTT
>TRBJ2-7|-|TRBV5-4
CASSLTGSLYEQYF
TGTGCCAGCAGCCTAACAGGGTCCCTCTACGAGCAGTACTTC
>TRBJ2-2|-|TRBV4-2
CASSQGLGTSDTGELFF
TGTGCCAGCAGCCAAGGCCTCGGGACTTCTGACACCGGGGAGCTGTTTTTT
>TRBJ1-1|-|TRBV19
CASSIGNRVVVTEAFF
TGTGCCAGTAGTATAGGAAACAGGGTCGTTGTTACTGAAGCTTTCTTT
>TRBJ2-7|-|TRBV27
CASSLGQGAYEQYF
TGTGCCAGCAGTTTAGGGCAGGGTGCGTACGAGCAGTACTTC
>TRBJ2-3|-|TRBV2
CASSEIQGGADTQYF
TGTGCCAGCAGTGAAATTCAGGGTGGGGCAGATACGCAGTATTTT
>TRBJ1-6|-|TRBV2
CARQVSELGHSPLHF
TGTGCCAGGCAAGTTTCGGAGCTAGGTCATTCACCCCTCCACTTT
>TRBJ1-2|-|TRBV5-6
CASSLERPVPYYGYTF
TGTGCCAGCAGCTTGGAGCGGCCGGTCCCCTATTATGGCTACACCTTC
>TRBJ2-4|-|TRBV11-2
CASSSEQLLAKNIQYF
TGTGCCAGCAGCTCAGAACAGTTGCTAGCCAAAAACATTCAGTACTTC
>TRBJ1-2|-|TRBV9
CASSEAGGGYGYTF
TGTGCCAGCAGCGAGGCGGGAGGGGGCTATGGCTACACCTTC
>TRBJ2-7|-|TRBV4-2
CASSQDLSAYEQYF
TGTGCCAGCAGCCAAGATCTTAGCGCCTACGAGCAGTACTTC
>TRBJ2-1|TRBD1|TRBV12-5
CASGLDAGGFEQFF
TGTGCTAGTGGTTTGGACGCAGGGGGCTTTGAGCAGTTCTTC
>TRBJ1-6|TRBD1|TRBV27
CASSDREHSPLHF
TGTGCCAGCAGTGACAGGGAGCATTCACCCCTCCACTTT
>TRBJ1-1|-|TRBV7-9
CASSLVRLAGLLNTEAFF
TGTGCCAGCAGCTTAGTCAGGCTGGCTGGGCTTTTGAACACTGAAGCTTTCTTT
>TRBJ2-3|TRBD2|TRBV7-2
CASSLGLAVTDTQYF
TGTGCCAGCAGCTTAGGACTAGCGGTTACAGATACGCAGTATTTT
>TRBJ2-7|-|TRBV2
CASSVEQPSYEQYF
TGTGCCAGCAGTGTGGAACAGCCCAGCTACGAGCAGTACTTC
>TRBJ2-1|TRBD2|TRBV4-1
CASSQLAGGNEQFF
TGCGCCAGCAGCCAACTAGCGGGGGGCAATGAGCAGTTCTTC
>TRBJ1-3|-|TRBV11-3
CASRQTGCRLSGNTIYF
TGTGCCAGCAGACAAACAGGGTGTCGCCTCTCTGGAAACACCATATATTTT
>TRBJ2-3|TRBD1|TRBV10-3
CAISGGQGTDTQYF
TGTGCCATCAGTGGGGGACAGGGCACAGATACGCAGTATTTT
>TRBJ1-6|-|TRBV7-6
CASSLEEGRHSPLHF
TGTGCCAGCAGCTTAGAGGAGGGGCGCCATTCACCCCTCCACTTT
>TRBJ1-1|-|TRBV5-5
CASSLLDREAFF
TGTGCCAGCAGCCTACTAGACAGGGAAGCTTTCTTT
>TRBJ2-7|-|TRBV11-2
CASRSFQLAYEQYF
TGTGCCAGCAGATCTTTCCAACTCGCCTACGAGCAGTACTTC
>TRBJ1-1|-|TRBV28
CASNKGQVLREAFF
TGTGCCAGCAATAAGGGGCAGGTACTCCGAGAAGCTTTCTTT
>TRBJ2-5|TRBD2|TRBV6-6
CASSGSKRGAQETQYF
TGTGCCAGCAGTGGGTCGAAGCGGGGGGCACAAGAGACCCAGTACTTC
>TRBJ2-3|TRBD2|TRBV7-7
CASSQGLAGTDTQYF
TGTGCTAGCAGCCAAGGACTAGCGGGCACAGATACGCAGTATTTT
>TRBJ1-2|TRBD1|TRBV6-5
CASSLTGLYGYTF
TGTGCCAGCAGTCTGACAGGGCTTTATGGCTACACCTTC
>TRBJ1-1|TRBD1|TRBV29-1
CSVRQGMNTEAFF
TGCAGCGTAAGACAGGGGATGAACACTGAAGCTTTCTTT
>TRBJ2-1|TRBD2|TRBV7-9
CASSRMSGGPEQFF
TGTGCCAGCAGCCGAATGTCGGGGGGGCCTGAGCAGTTCTTC
>TRBJ2-7|TRBD1|TRBV7-6
CASSLGDRGFYEQYF
TGTGCCAGCAGCTTAGGGGACAGGGGATTTTACGAGCAGTACTTC
>TRBJ1-5|TRBD1|TRBV7-8
CASSLAHRTGKWDQPQHF
TGTGCCAGCAGCTTAGCCCATAGGACAGGGAAGTGGGATCAGCCCCAGCATTTT
>TRBJ2-2|-|TRBV5-1
CASSRRTFAGELFF
TGCGCCAGCAGCAGAAGGACATTCGCCGGGGAGCTGTTTTTT
>TRBJ2-7|TRBD2|TRBV4-2
CASSQERTSGPYEQYF
TGTGCCAGCAGCCAAGAACGGACTAGCGGGCCGTACGAGCAGTACTTC
>TRBJ2-7|TRBD2|TRBV18
CASSRGGNYEQYF
TGTGCCAGCTCCCGGGGGGGAAACTACGAGCAGTACTTC
>TRBJ1-6|-|TRBV7-2
CASSPTQGASSPLHF
TGTGCCAGCAGCCCGACACAGGGTGCTAGTTCACCCCTCCACTTT
>TRBJ1-4|-|TRBV29-1
CSVTHDSQSNEKLFF
TGCAGCGTTACCCACGACAGCCAAAGTAATGAAAAACTGTTTTTT
>TRBJ2-5|-|TRBV5-4
CASSLSETQYF
TGTGCCAGCAGCTTGAGCGAGACCCAGTACTTC
>TRBJ1-2|-|TRBV7-3
CASSLTAGQSYGYTF
TGTGCCAGCAGCTTAACCGCCGGACAGTCCTATGGCTACACCTTC
>TRBJ1-1|-|TRBV6-5
CASSSAGPPADTEAFF
TGTGCCAGCAGTTCTGCGGGTCCTCCGGCGGACACTGAAGCTTTCTTT
>TRBJ2-5|-|TRBV30
CAWAGRSWTQYF
TGTGCCTGGGCCGGTCGGTCATGGACCCAGTACTTC
>TRBJ1-5|-|TRBV7-2
CASSSRSNQPQHF
TGTGCCAGCAGCTCGCGGTCAAATCAGCCCCAGCATTTT
>TRBJ1-1|-|TRBV6-4
CASSEHLNTEAFF
TGTGCCAGCAGTGAACACCTCAACACTGAAGCTTTCTTT
>TRBJ1-1|-|TRBV20-1
CSARLNTEAFF
TGCAGTGCTAGATTAAACACTGAAGCTTTCTTT
>TRBJ1-3|TRBD1|TRBV7-2
CASSLVNGQGEAGNTIYF
TGTGCCAGCAGCTTAGTAAACGGACAGGGAGAAGCTGGAAACACCATATATTTT
>TRBJ2-7|-|TRBV30
CAWGGGGEQYF
TGTGCCTGGGGCGGCGGCGGCGAGCAGTACTTC
>TRBJ2-3|TRBD2|TRBV9
CASSLSGDSTDTQYF
TGTGCCAGCAGCCTAAGCGGGGATAGCACAGATACGCAGTATTTT
>TRBJ2-3|TRBD1|TRBV28
CASRSQGLTDTQYF
TGTGCCAGCAGGTCACAGGGGTTGACAGATACGCAGTATTTT
>TRBJ2-2|TRBD2|TRBV30
CAWSGLAGGLTGELFF
TGTGCCTGGAGCGGCCTAGCGGGGGGGCTAACCGGGGAGCTGTTTTTT
>TRBJ2-4|TRBD1|TRBV7-8
CASLARDRGSQNIQYF
TGTGCCAGCCTAGCCCGGGACAGGGGGTCCCAAAACATTCAGTACTTC
>TRBJ2-5|TRBD2|TRBV28
CASSSAGTSQETQYF
TGTGCCAGCAGTTCCGCAGGGACTAGCCAAGAGACCCAGTACTTC
>TRBJ2-6|-|TRBV11-1
CASSPGTGSGANVLTF
TGTGCCAGCAGCCCCGGAACAGGGTCCGGGGCCAACGTCCTGACTTTC
>TRBJ1-5|TRBD1|TRBV28
CASTVDREGQPQHF
TGTGCCAGCACCGTGGACAGGGAGGGTCAGCCCCAGCATTTT